This entry describes one TCR beta chain. What it binds is unknown. The CDR3 runs 14 residues. CDR1 and CDR2 (germline): LGHDT, YNNKEL (reference sequence). After re-calling the 5' RACE reads, TCRdb lists one entry per CDR3 protein, DNA absent. The sample has a few hundred thousand distinct CDR3 sequences; the top ten hold roughly 1.4%. The sample belongs to a study of T cells expressing NK-cell markers. Study background: Serological testing identified most of the eight sequenced donors as HCMV-seropositive and one as seronegative. Findings and caveats of the study: The study found these clonotypes also leading the CD3+CD56-NKG2C+ fraction in several donors.

Material for sequencing was blood T cells: a sorted CD56 or NKG2C T cell subset, CD4+ or CD8+ T cells, or bulk PBMC T cells (not recorded which). This receptor was taken from a woman between 45 and 60 years old in good health. J is TRBJ1-3 and V is TRBV3-1. The CDR3 spells CASSQELIGNTIYF.